The 13 T cell receptor beta chains listed next were all sequenced from one sample in a study of blood T cells in healthy people across ages (dated by TCRdb to between 2014 and 2017). Library generation was performed with 5' RACE. Sequenced on an Illumina HiSeq 2500. A second PCR of about 6 to 12 cycles was performed with a sample-barcoded 5' primer and a J-beta primer mix. TCRdb reanalyzed the raw reads on its own, using fastp at Q25 for trimming and MiXCR for clone calling, and kept in-frame beta chains. Each record represents a unique CDR3 protein, reported with the most common genes and DNA among its rows. This sample holds roughly 1,300,000 distinct CDR3 sequences; approximately 59% were observed only once. About 6.7% of the sample comes from the top ten. The sample was blood. The receptors shown here come from a man between 18 and 35 years old in good health.

The rearrangement joins TRBV7-9 to TRBJ2-7; TRBD1 might be the D (6 bases). Trimming cost V 2 bases and J 0 bases, with 14 bases left between them. The V gene's germline CDR1 is SEHNR and CDR2 FQNEAQ (reference sequence). The CDR3 has 16 residues. The CDR3 sequence is CASSLLATGRSYEQYF. CDR3 nucleotides: TGTGCCAGCAGCTTATTGGCGACAGGTCGCTCCTACGAGCAGTACTTC.

In this sample, this clonotype turned up a few times. This chain uses TRBV4-1 with TRBJ1-2, with a weak D call TRBD1 (5 bases). The CDR3 covers 14 residues. Germline assignment: CDR1 MGHRA and CDR2 YSYEKL. V was clipped by 0 bases and J by 3 bases, with 8 bases between them. The CDR3 DNA sequence: TGCGCCAGCAGCCAAGAAGAGGGGTACTATGGCTACACCTTC. This translates into CASSQEEGYYGYTF.

V is TRBV7-9 and J is TRBJ1-4; D unresolved. Germline V gene data show CDR1 as SEHNR and CDR2 as FQNEAQ (reference sequence). The V end lost 7 bases, the J end lost 2 bases, and 8 bases lay between the germline ends. This CDR3 has 13 residues. The CDR3 bases are TGTGCCAGCATGGAGCGCACTAATGAAAAACTGTTTTTT. The encoded protein is CASMERTNEKLFF.

The chain carries TRBV7-9 and TRBJ2-1; 7 bases fit TRBD1. The ends lost 0 bases at V and 7 bases at J; junction bases unmatched: 6. This CDR3 has 15 amino acids. From germline, CDR1 is SEHNR and CDR2 FQNEAQ (reference sequence). CDR3 sequence (DNA): TGTGCCAGCAGCTTAGCCACAGGGGAGTGGAATGAGCAGTTCTTC. Encoded protein: CASSLATGEWNEQFF.

The J gene is TRBJ2-3, the V gene TRBV12-3 or TRBV12-4; D remains ambiguous. Trimming cost V 1 base and J 6 bases, with 11 bases left between them. The CDR3 runs 14 residues. This chain's CDR3 is CASSLVQGPDTQYF. The CDR3 DNA follows: TGTGCCAGCAGTTTAGTACAAGGGCCGGATACGCAGTATTTT.

The gene calls are TRBV14 and TRBJ2-1; 13 positions agree with TRBD2. The assigned J gene may be wrong: the sequence end matches TRBJ2-7 better. Germline V gives CDR1 SGHDN, CDR2 FVKESK. The CDR3 is made up of 17 amino acids. The CDR3 is CASSPWTSGGSYNEQYF. The CDR3 DNA reads as TGTGCCAGCAGCCCTTGGACTAGCGGGGGTTCCTACAATGAGCAGTACTTC.

The chain links TRBV5-1 to TRBJ2-7; D might be TRBD2 (5 bases). V was shortened by 1 base and J by 4 bases, with 12 bases between the two germline ends. Germline V gene lookup returns CDR1 SGHRS and CDR2 YFSETQ. CDR3 length: 14 amino acids. DNA of the CDR3: TGCGCCAGCAGCTTGACCCCGACTAATTACGAGCAGTACTTC. It is translated as CASSLTPTNYEQYF.

This clonotype was observed a handful of times. V and J are TRBV21-1 and TRBJ2-7. TRBV21-1 is shown as a pseudogene. The CDR3 loop spans 15 amino acids. The CDR3 coding sequence is TGTGCCAGCAGCAAAGTCAACTCGAGGACCTACGAGCAGTACTTC. Amino acids: CASSKVNSRTYEQYF.

The V gene is TRBV12-3 or TRBV12-4, the J gene TRBJ2-4, with 9 bases that match TRBD2. The J call may not be correct, given that the DNA end is closer to TRBJ2-7. The CDR3 runs 14 residues. CDR3 coding DNA: TGTGCCAGCAGCATAGAGCGGGGGGACTACGAGCAGTACTTC. Translated, it gives CASSIERGDYEQYF.

This clonotype was detected a few times. This chain connects TRBV10-3 to TRBJ2-3, with D possibly TRBD2 on 6 matching bases. Germline V CDR1 and CDR2: ENHRY, SYGVKD. V lost 10 bases to trimming and J lost 0 bases, with 14 bases between them. The CDR3 consists of 14 residues. CDR3 sequence reads: CATILAASTDTQYF. DNA for the CDR3: TGTGCCACTATACTAGCAGCTAGCACAGATACGCAGTATTTT.

V usage is TRBV12-3 or TRBV12-4 and J usage is TRBJ2-1, with a weak D call TRBD1 (5 bases). Between the trimmed V and J ends, which lost 3 bases and 6 bases, there was a span of 6 bases. This CDR3 comprises 12 residues. Written as DNA, the CDR3 is TGTGCCAGCAGTTTGGACACCAATGAGCAGTTCTTC. This gives the protein CASSLDTNEQFF.

The chain carries TRBV27 and TRBJ2-7, with TRBD1 matching over 7 bases. V was pared by 4 bases and J by 6 bases, with 12 bases of the junction left unmatched. This CDR3 is built from 15 residues. Looked up from germline, CDR1 is MNHEY and CDR2 is SMNVEV (reference sequence). The CDR3 here is CASSSGTVSPLEQYF. CDR3 DNA sequence: TGTGCCAGCAGTTCCGGGACAGTCTCTCCACTCGAGCAGTACTTC.

The rearrangement links TRBV27 to TRBJ2-3; D unclear. CDR3 length equals 14 residues. V was shortened by 6 bases and J by 2 bases, with 12 bases between the two germline ends. Germline V CDR1 and CDR2: MNHEY, SMNVEV (reference sequence). In DNA form, the CDR3 reads TGTGCCAGCAGCTACGGATCGTCCACAGATACGCAGTATTTT. Translation: CASSYGSSTDTQYF.